This T cell receptor (beta chain) was identified during a study of human T cells and chemical hapten exposure. Overall study findings and caveats: It was expanded TCRs that formed significantly more large CDR3 similarity clusters than controls did.

Time point denoted: patch test 3, about 24 weeks after DPC sensitization. Treatment defined: therapeutic diphenylcyclopropenone sensitization with weekly scalp DPC. Trimming took 5 bases from V and 7 from J, leaving 15 bases between them. CDR1 and CDR2 from the germline V gene are SQVTM and ANQGSEA. The CDR3 runs 13 residues. Of note for this clonotype: Antigen specificity is unknown.

Individual cDNA molecules received unique molecular identifiers in the library. TCRdb re-called the RACE reads through MiXCR, storing one row per CDR3 protein. The table has about 190,000 distinct CDR3 sequences, around 23% seen once. J is TRBJ2-1 and V is TRBV29-1; possibly TRBD2 for D (5 bases). The source was whole blood, collected in connection with sensitization to the hapten diphenylcyclopropenone (DPC). This sequence was found in a woman aged 40 to 55 with alopecia areata. Some clones in this sample may be carry-over from other donors' samples. CDR3 DNA: TGCAGCGTTCAAACTAGTAGTAGGAATGAGCAGTTCTTC. Amino acids: CSVQTSSRNEQFF.